The 9 T cell receptor beta chains below come from one sample, sequenced in a study of Graves' ophthalmopathy and Graves' hyperthyroidism. Beta-chain TCR CDR3 regions were amplified from RNA transcripts. HTBI primers served in a first-round RT-PCR, which a second-round multiplex PCR followed. One entry per CDR3 protein results from TCRdb running MiXCR on the multiplex PCR reads. The table lists over 650,000 distinct CDR3 sequences, approximately 39% of them singletons. Sequencing input: peripheral blood. Receptor source: an adult man with Graves' ophthalmopathy.

DNA of the CDR3: TGCAGCTCAACGGGACAGGGTTACGAGCAGTACTTC. Translating gives CSSTGQGYEQYF. The chain employs TRBV29-1 and TRBJ2-7; the match to TRBD1 covers 9 bases. Germline-derived CDR1 and CDR2 are SQVTM and ANQGSEA. This CDR3 has 12 amino acids. Trimming removed 8 bases from V and 4 bases from J; junction bases left unmatched: 6.

This clonotype came up once. The genes are TRBV2 and TRBJ2-7, with D perhaps matching TRBD1 (6 bases). V shed 1 base and J shed 3 bases, with 13 bases lying between them. CDR3 length: 15 amino acids. Germline CDR1 and CDR2: SNHLY and FYNNEI. CDR3 bases: TGTGCCAGCAGTGAAGTTCCAGGGGTCGACTACGAGCAGTACTTC. This encodes CASSEVPGVDYEQYF.

The gene calls are TRBV29-1 and TRBJ1-5, with a weak D call TRBD1 (6 bases). Germline CDR1 reads SQVTM; CDR2 reads ANQGSEA. The V and J ends lost 8 bases and 0 bases respectively, with 20 bases between them. This CDR3 region has 16 residues. This CDR3 is CSSSRGHQYSNQPQHF. CDR3 sequence (DNA): TGCAGCAGTTCTCGGGGACACCAATATAGCAATCAGCCCCAGCATTTT.

Points on this clonotype: Mismatch with germline at one junction end may stem from a read error. The V call is TRBV7-6, the J call TRBJ2-7, with unresolved D. This CDR3 has 11 amino acids. Germline V CDR1 and CDR2: SGHVS, FNYEAQ. The CDR3 here is CAGSPGGGQYF. Written as DNA, the CDR3 is TGCGCCGGCAGCCCTGGCGGTGGGCAGTACTTC.

This clonotype was recorded once. This chain's CDR3 is CATSRAEGGRVQPQHF. The CDR3 nucleotides read TGTGCCACCAGCAGAGCAGAAGGGGGACGGGTTCAGCCCCAGCATTTT. The chain employs TRBV15 and TRBJ1-5, with D maybe TRBD1 (6 bases). Germline V CDR1 and CDR2: LNHNV, YYDKDF (reference sequence). CDR3 length equals 16 residues. The V end lost 1 base, the J end lost 6 bases, and 16 bases lay between the germline ends.

In the case of this clonotype: This may come from a read error, since a much larger clone is one base off. This sequence joins TRBV7-2 and TRBJ2-5; D remains ambiguous. This CDR3 spans 16 amino acids. Trimming removed 7 bases at V and 5 bases at J, with 23 bases between. Germline CDR1 SGHTA, CDR2 FQGNSA. The chain's CDR3 is CASIQDLVPLWETQYF. CDR3 nucleotides: TGTGCCAGCATCCAAGATCTAGTTCCGCTGTGGGAGACCCAGTACTTC.

This clonotype was seen at least ten times. The chain employs TRBV20-1 and TRBJ1-5; D not certain. This CDR3 spans 12 amino acids. V dropped 4 bases and J dropped 10 bases, with 14 bases sitting between them. Germline CDR1 DFQATT, CDR2 SNEGSKA (reference sequence). The CDR3 nucleotides are TGCAGTGCTAATTATCGGCAGAGTCCCCAGCATTTT. It specifies CSANYRQSPQHF.

This chain links TRBV4-3 with TRBJ2-3; TRBD2 might be the D (6 bases). With 0 bases removed from V and 14 bases from J, the gap between germline ends came to 15 bases. The CDR3 runs 13 residues. CDR1 is LGHNA, CDR2 YSLEER, per germline. The CDR3 nucleotides read TGCGCCAGCAGCCAAGATGGCGGGACGACACGGTATTTT. Translation gives CASSQDGGTTRYF.

This chain uses TRBV12-3 or TRBV12-4 with TRBJ1-6; the D gene is possibly TRBD1 (6 bases). There are 17 residues in the CDR3. Trimming left V 5 bases short and J 7 bases short, with 21 bases between. In nucleotides, the CDR3 is TGTGCCAGCAGTCCCTTGGGAGGGGGTGTCGGCAATTCACCCCTCCACTTT. Amino acids: CASSPLGGGVGNSPLHF.